These 10 T cell receptor beta chains were all obtained from the same sample, sequenced in a study of CD8+CD57+ T cells in acquired aplastic anemia. Researchers used genomic DNA as the template to profile TCR beta VDJ and CDR3. TCRdb re-called the reads with MiXCR, one entry per CDR3 protein. The sample shows 200,000 to 300,000 distinct CDR3 sequences, approximately 79% of them seen only once. All sequencing subjects had displayed CD8+CD57+ cell expansion on flow cytometry. The sample comprised sorted CD4+, CD8+, or CD8+CD57+ T cells (not recorded which) from PBMCs. These receptors all come from a human donor with aplastic anemia.

This rearrangement joins TRBV7-7 to TRBJ2-1; D not certain. In germline, CDR1 is SSHAT, CDR2 FNYEAQ (reference sequence). Trimming cost V 4 bases and J 13 bases, with 26 bases left between them. The CDR3 covers 16 residues. The CDR3 sequence: CASSSTRTDQRAVQFF. The CDR3 DNA reads TGTGCCAGCAGCTCGACTCGAACCGACCAAAGAGCAGTTCAGTTCTTC.

This sequence joins TRBV7-6 and TRBJ2-5; possibly TRBD1 for D (6 bases). The CDR3 spans 17 residues. CDR1 and CDR2 (germline): SGHVS, FNYEAQ. Trimming shortened V by 0 bases and J by 5 bases, and 19 bases separated the two germline ends. This CDR3 reads CASSLAHGTKETETQYF. CDR3 DNA sequence: TGTGCCAGCAGCTTAGCCCACGGGACAAAAGAGACCGAGACCCAGTACTTC.

V and J are TRBV7-2 and TRBJ2-2; a possible D gene is TRBD2 (5 bases). The V end lost 5 bases, the J end lost 6 bases, and 19 bases lay between the germline ends. The CDR3 totals 16 residues. Germline assignment: CDR1 SGHTA and CDR2 FQGNSA. The CDR3 sequence: CASSLTRGRSAGELFF. The CDR3 nucleotides read TGTGCCAGCAGCCTAACACGCGGGCGGAGCGCCGGGGAGCTGTTTTTT.

This clonotype was seen a few times. The CDR3 sequence: CASSLVPGEQYV. CDR3 bases: TGTGCCAGCAGCTTAGTACCCGGGGAGCAGTACGTC. The genes are TRBV7-9 and TRBJ2-7; D gene uncertain. The CDR3 consists of 12 residues. Germline CDR1 reads SEHNR; CDR2 reads FQNEAQ (reference sequence). With 1 base removed from V and 7 bases from J, the gap between germline ends came to 8 bases.

The chain carries TRBV2 and TRBJ2-1; perhaps TRBD2 as D (6 bases). V lost 6 bases to trimming and J lost 8 bases, with 23 bases between them. Germline CDR1 and CDR2: SNHLY and FYNNEI. CDR3 length: 16 amino acids. The CDR3 DNA follows: TGTGCCAGCAGCCAGGCCGGGGGAAGCGGTCAGGATGAGCAGTTCTTC. Residues: CASSQAGGSGQDEQFF.

Only one count was recorded for this clonotype. This sequence joins TRBV7-2 and TRBJ1-2, with D perhaps TRBD1 (6 bases). This CDR3 has 15 residues. The germline V gene encodes CDR1 SGHTA and CDR2 FQGNSA. Between the trimmed V and J ends, which lost 3 bases and 13 bases, there was a span of 24 bases. The CDR3 sequence: CASSFHGGAASGSTF. The CDR3 coding sequence is TGTGCCAGCAGCTTTCATGGGGGCGCGGCCTCTGGTTCCACCTTC. Variable domain in full (rest from reference TRBV7-2 and TRBJ1-2): GAGVSQSPSNKVTEKGKDVELRCDPISGHTALYWYRQSLGQGLEFLIYFQGNSAPDKSGLPSDRFSAERTGGSVSTLTIQRTQQEDSAVYLCASSFHGGAASGSTFGSGTRLTVV.

A few counts support this clonotype. V and J are TRBV29-1 and TRBJ2-7, with D possibly being TRBD2 (6 bases). With 5 bases removed from V and 0 bases from J, the gap between germline ends came to 11 bases. Germline V gene data show CDR1 as SQVTM and CDR2 as ANQGSEA. The CDR3 has 13 residues. CDR3 residues: CSVLPGDSYEQYF. In DNA, the CDR3 is TGCAGCGTTCTCCCGGGAGACTCCTACGAGCAGTACTTC.

As for this clonotype: Its ends do not fully match the called genes, so a read error is possible. The rearrangement joins TRBV7-9 to TRBJ1-5; D is ambiguous. Germline CDR1 is SEHNR and CDR2 is FQNEAQ (reference sequence). This CDR3 has 15 residues. The CDR3 nucleotides are TGTGCCAGCAGCCCACAGATTACTAGCAATCTGCCCCCGCATTTT. The encoded protein is CASSPQITSNLPPHF.

The rearrangement uses TRBV15 and TRBJ1-1; the D gene is possibly TRBD1 (5 bases). V was pared by 0 bases and J by 5 bases, with 19 bases between. This CDR3 comprises 17 residues. Germline CDR1 is LNHNV and CDR2 is YYDKDF (reference sequence). The CDR3 coding sequence is TGTGCCACCAGCAGAGATTGGAATACTGGGGCTTGGACTGAAGCTTTCTTT. Translating gives CATSRDWNTGAWTEAFF.

To note about this clonotype: This CDR3 is missing its conserved last phenylalanine or tryptophan, likely due to a read error. No DNA is shown, since the ends of the CDR3 on it are uncertain; the CDR3 is the one TCRdb lists. The rearrangement links TRBV7-2 to TRBJ2-1; TRBD2 reflects the table's D call only, with no check against the DNA. The CDR3 is 13 residues long, ends included. CDR1 is SGHTA and CDR2 is FQGNSA in the germline V gene. CDR3 amino acids: CASSETGTSTHNE.